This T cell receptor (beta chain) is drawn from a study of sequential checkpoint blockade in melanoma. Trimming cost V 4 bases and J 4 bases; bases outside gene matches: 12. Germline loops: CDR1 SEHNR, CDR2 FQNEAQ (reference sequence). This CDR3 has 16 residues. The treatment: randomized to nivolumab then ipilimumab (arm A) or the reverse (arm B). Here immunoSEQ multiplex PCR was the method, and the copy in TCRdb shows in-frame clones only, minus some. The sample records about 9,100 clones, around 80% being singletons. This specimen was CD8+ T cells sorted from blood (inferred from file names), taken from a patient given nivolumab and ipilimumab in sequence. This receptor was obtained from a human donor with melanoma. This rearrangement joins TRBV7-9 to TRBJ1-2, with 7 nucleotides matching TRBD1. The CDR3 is CASSSGTANQGYGYTF. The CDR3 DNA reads TGTGCCAGCAGCTCCGGGACAGCCAATCAGGGCTATGGCTACACCTTC. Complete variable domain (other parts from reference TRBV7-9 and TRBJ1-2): DTGVSQNPRHKITKRGQNVTFRCDPISEHNRLYWYRQTLGQGPEFLTYFQNEAQLEKSRLLSDRFSAERPKGSFSTLEIQRTEQGDSAMYLCASSSGTANQGYGYTFGSGTRLTVV.